This T cell receptor beta chain was identified in a study of blood T cell repertoires in COVID-19. Overall study: T cells, B-cell-depleted T cells, or PBMCs supplied cDNA or gDNA.

Germline values: CDR1 SGHAT, CDR2 FQNNGV. V trimming: 7 bases; J trimming: 2 bases; junction bases outside the gene matches: 19. This CDR3 comprises 18 residues. Participants spanned ages roughly 18 to 90 years and resided in 20 to 25 US areas. Donors in Cohort 3 who had recovered were those with two negative PCRs, healthcare professional clearance, or resolution of their symptoms. Original data processing: For nucleated cells, counts were estimated from reference gene primer amplification. Measured with immunoSEQ multiplex PCR; TCRdb has only the in-frame clones, and not every one. Clonal size and the V and J genes are those of that table, whereas D and trimming came from the DNA. The table has approximately 470,000 clones, 75% to 90% seen once. This clone has a single count.

The chain recombines TRBV11-2 with TRBJ2-7; the match to TRBD2 covers 8 bases. The TCR sequence derives from a woman younger than 35 who had recovered from COVID-19. The material sequenced was PBMCs or T cells enriched from blood (not recorded which). CDR3 DNA: TGTGCCAGCACCACTAGGGTCGGGAGGGCGGTTAGGGCCTACGAGCAGTACTTC. It specifies CASTTRVGRAVRAYEQYF.